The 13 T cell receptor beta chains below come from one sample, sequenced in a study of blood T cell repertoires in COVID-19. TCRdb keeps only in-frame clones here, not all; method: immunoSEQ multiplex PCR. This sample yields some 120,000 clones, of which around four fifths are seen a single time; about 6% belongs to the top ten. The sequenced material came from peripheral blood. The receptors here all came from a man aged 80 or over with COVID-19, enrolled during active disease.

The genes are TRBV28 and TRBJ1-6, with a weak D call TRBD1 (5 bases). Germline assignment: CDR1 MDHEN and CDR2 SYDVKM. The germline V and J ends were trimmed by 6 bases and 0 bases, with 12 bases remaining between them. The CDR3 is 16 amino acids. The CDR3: CASSSGGSSYNSPLHF. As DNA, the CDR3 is TGTGCCAGCAGCTCCGGGGGTAGCTCCTATAATTCACCCCTCCACTTT.

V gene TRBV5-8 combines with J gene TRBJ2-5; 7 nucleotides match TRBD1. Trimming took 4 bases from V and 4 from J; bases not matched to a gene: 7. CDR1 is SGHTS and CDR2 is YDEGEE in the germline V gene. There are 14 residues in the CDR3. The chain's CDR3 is CASSRFSGGETQYF. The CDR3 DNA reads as TGTGCCAGCAGCCGATTCTCAGGGGGAGAGACCCAGTACTTC. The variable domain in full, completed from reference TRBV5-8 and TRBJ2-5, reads EAGVTQSPTHLIKTRGQQATLRCSPISGHTSVYWYQQALGLGLQFLLWYDEGEERNRGNFPPRFSGRQFPNYSSELNVNALELEDSALYLCASSRFSGGETQYFGPGTRLLVL.

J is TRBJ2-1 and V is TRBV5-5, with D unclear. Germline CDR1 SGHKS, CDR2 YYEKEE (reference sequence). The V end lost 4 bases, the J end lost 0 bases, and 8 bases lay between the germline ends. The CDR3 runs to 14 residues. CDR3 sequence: CASSPGYSYNEQFF. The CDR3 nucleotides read TGTGCCAGCAGCCCAGGATACTCCTACAATGAGCAGTTCTTC.

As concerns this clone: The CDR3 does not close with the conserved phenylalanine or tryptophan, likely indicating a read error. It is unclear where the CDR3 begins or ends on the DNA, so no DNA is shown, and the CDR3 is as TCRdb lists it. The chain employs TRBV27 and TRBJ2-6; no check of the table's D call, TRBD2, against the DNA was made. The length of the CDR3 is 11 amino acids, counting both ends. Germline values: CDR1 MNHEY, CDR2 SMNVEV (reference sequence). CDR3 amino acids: CASGQWTSGRR.

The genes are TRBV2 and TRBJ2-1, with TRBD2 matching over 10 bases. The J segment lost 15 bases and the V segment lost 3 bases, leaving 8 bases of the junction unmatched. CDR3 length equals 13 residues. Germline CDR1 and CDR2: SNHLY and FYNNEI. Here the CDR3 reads CASSDIAGGSGFF. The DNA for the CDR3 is TGTGCCAGCAGTGATATAGCGGGAGGCTCAGGGTTCTTC. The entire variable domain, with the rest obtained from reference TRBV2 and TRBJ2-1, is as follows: EPEVTQTPSHQVTQMGQEVILRCVPISNHLYFYWYRQILGQKVEFLVSFYNNEISEKSEIFDDQFSVERPDGSNFTLKIRSTKLEDSAMYFCASSDIAGGSGFFGPGTRLTVL.

The CDR3 DNA reads as TGTGCCAGCAGCTTAGGAGGAGGGCGGGCCTCCTACAATGAGCAGTTCTTC. It codes for CASSLGGGRASYNEQFF. This chain connects TRBV7-2 to TRBJ2-1; maybe TRBD2 (6 bases). From germline, CDR1 is SGHTA and CDR2 FQGNSA. This CDR3 has 17 amino acids. Trimming removed 1 base at V and 0 bases at J, with 13 bases between. Filled out from reference TRBV7-2 and TRBJ2-1, the complete variable domain reads GAGVSQSPSNKVTEKGKDVELRCDPISGHTALYWYRQSLGQGLEFLIYFQGNSAPDKSGLPSDRFSAERTGGSVSTLTIQRTQQEDSAVYLCASSLGGGRASYNEQFFGPGTRLTVL.

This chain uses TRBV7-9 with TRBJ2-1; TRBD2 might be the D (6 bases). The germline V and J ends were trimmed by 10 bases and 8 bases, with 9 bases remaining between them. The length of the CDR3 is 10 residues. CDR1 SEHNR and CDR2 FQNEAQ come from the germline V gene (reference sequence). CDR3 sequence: CATPGDEQFF. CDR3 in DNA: TGTGCCACCCCGGGAGATGAGCAGTTCTTC.

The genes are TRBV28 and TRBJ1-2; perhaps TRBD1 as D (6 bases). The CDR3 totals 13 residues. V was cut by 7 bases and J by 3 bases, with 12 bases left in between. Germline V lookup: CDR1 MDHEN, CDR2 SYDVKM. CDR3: CASNQGWDYGYTF. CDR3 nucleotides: TGTGCCAGCAACCAGGGGTGGGACTATGGCTACACCTTC.

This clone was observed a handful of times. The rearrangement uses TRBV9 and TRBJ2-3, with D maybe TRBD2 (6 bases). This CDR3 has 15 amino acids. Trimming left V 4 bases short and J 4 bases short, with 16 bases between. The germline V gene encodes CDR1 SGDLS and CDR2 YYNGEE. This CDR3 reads CASSPGDLSADTQYF. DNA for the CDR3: TGTGCCAGCAGCCCGGGGGACCTGAGCGCAGATACGCAGTATTTT.

The DNA of the CDR3 is TGCGCCAGCAGAAGCAGTCCAGCGAGCTATGGCTACACCTTC. Translating it yields CASRSSPASYGYTF. V is TRBV5-1 and J is TRBJ1-2; D gene ambiguous. Trimming took 5 bases from V and 4 from J, leaving 15 bases between them. CDR1 is SGHRS, CDR2 YFSETQ, per germline. CDR3 length equals 14 residues.

CDR3 sequence: CASQGAPPLEFYNEQFF. The CDR3 region has the DNA TGTGCCAGTCAGGGGGCGCCCCCTTTAGAATTCTACAATGAGCAGTTCTTC. The chain recombines TRBV28 with TRBJ2-1; TRBD1 agrees at 8 bases. The CDR3 runs 17 residues. Germline V gene lookup returns CDR1 MDHEN and CDR2 SYDVKM. Trimming at V came to 9 bases and at J to 3 bases, leaving 16 bases not matched to a gene.

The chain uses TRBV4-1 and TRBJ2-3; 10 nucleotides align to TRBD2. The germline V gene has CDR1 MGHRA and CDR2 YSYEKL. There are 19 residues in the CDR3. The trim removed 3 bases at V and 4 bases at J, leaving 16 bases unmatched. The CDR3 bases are TGCGCCAGCAGCCACCCGCGCCTACTAGCGGGGAAGGGGTCAGATACGCAGTATTTT. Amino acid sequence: CASSHPRLLAGKGSDTQYF.

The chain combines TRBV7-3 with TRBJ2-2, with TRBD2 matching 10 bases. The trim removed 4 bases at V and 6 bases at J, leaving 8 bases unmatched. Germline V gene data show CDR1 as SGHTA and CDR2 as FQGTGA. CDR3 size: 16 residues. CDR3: CASSSAGGPLAGELFF. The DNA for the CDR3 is TGTGCCAGCAGCTCAGCGGGAGGGCCTTTGGCCGGGGAGCTGTTTTTT.